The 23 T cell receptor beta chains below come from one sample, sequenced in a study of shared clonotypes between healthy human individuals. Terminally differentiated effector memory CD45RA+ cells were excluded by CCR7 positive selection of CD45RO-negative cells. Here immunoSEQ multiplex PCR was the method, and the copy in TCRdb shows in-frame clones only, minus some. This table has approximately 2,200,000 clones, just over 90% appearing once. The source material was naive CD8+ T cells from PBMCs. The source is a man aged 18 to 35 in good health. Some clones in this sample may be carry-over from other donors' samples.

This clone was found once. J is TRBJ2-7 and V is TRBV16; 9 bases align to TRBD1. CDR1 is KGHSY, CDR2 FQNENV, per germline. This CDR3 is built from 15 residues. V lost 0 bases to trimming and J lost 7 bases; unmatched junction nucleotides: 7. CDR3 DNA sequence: TGTGCCAGCAGCCAATCGGGACAGGGTTTTGGTGAGCAGTACTTC. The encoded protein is CASSQSGQGFGEQYF.

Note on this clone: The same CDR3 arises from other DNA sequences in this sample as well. The CDR3 here is CASSLAGGEQFF. The CDR3 coding sequence is TGTGCCAGCAGCTTAGCGGGAGGTGAGCAGTTCTTC. This chain links TRBV7-6 with TRBJ2-1; tentatively, D is TRBD2 (6 bases). Trimming stripped 0 bases from V and 9 bases from J, with 6 bases between. The germline CDR1 and CDR2 sequences are SGHVS and FNYEAQ. The CDR3 runs 12 residues.

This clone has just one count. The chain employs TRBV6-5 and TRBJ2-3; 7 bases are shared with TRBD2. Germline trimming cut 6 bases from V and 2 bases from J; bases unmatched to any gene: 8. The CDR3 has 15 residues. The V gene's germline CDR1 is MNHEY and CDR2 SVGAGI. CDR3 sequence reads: CASSPYSGDTDTQYF. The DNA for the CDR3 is TGTGCCAGCAGCCCATACAGCGGGGACACAGATACGCAGTATTTT.

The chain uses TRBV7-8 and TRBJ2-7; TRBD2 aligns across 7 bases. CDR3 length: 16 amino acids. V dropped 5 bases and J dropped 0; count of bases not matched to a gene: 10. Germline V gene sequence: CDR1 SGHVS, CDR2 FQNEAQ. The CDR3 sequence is CASSGKSGASSYEQYF. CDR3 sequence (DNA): TGTGCCAGCAGCGGCAAGAGCGGGGCATCCTCCTACGAGCAGTACTTC.

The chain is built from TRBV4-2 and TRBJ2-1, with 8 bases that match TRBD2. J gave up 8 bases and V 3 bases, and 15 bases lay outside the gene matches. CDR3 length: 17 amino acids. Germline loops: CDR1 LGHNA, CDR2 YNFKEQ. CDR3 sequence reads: CASSHLAGASGRDEQFF. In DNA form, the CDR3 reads TGTGCCAGCAGCCATCTGGCAGGGGCTAGCGGGCGCGATGAGCAGTTCTTC.

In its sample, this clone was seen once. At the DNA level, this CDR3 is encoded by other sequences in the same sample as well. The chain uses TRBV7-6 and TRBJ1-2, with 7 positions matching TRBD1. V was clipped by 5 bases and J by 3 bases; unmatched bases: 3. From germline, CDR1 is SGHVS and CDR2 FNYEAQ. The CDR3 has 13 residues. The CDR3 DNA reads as TGTGCCAGCAGCGGCGGGACAGACTATGGCTACACCTTC. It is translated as CASSGGTDYGYTF.

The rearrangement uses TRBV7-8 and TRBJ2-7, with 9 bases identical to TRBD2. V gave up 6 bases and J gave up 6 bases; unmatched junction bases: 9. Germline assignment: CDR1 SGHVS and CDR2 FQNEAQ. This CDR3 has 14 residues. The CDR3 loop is CASSGREGNSEQYF. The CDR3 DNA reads TGTGCCAGCAGTGGGCGGGAGGGGAACTCCGAGCAGTACTTC. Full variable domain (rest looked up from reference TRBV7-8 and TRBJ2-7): GAGVSQSPRYKVAKRGQDVALRCDPISGHVSLFWYQQALGQGPEFLTYFQNEAQLDKSGLPSDRFFAERPEGSVSTLKIQRTQQEDSAVYLCASSGREGNSEQYFGPGTRLTVT.

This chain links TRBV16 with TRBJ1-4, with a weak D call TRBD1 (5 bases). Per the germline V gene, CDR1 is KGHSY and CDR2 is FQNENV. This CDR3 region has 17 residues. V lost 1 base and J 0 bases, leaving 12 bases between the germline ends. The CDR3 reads CASSQLAGRATNEKLFF. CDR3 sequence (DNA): TGTGCCAGCAGCCAATTGGCGGGACGGGCAACTAATGAAAAACTGTTTTTT.

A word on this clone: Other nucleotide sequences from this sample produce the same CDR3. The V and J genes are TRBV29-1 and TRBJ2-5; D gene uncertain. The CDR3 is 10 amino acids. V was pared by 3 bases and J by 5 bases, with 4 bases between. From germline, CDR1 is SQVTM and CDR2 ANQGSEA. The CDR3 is CSVDRETQYF. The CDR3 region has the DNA TGCAGCGTTGATCGGGAGACCCAGTACTTC.

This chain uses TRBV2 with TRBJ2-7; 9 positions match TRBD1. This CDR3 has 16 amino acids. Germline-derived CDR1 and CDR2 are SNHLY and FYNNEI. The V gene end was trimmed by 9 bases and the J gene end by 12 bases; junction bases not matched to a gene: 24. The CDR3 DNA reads TGTGCCAGTTATACCCACTACCGGGACAGGGAGGTACGGGGGTACTTC. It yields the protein CASYTHYRDREVRGYF.

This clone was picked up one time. CDR3 in amino acids: CASSLWTGRNTEAFF. DNA of the CDR3: TGCGCCAGCAGCTTGTGGACAGGCAGGAACACTGAAGCTTTCTTT. The gene calls are TRBV5-1 and TRBJ1-1, with TRBD1 matching over 7 bases. With V trimmed by 1 base and J by 1 base, 4 bases remained unmatched. From germline, CDR1 is SGHRS and CDR2 YFSETQ. CDR3 length: 15 residues.

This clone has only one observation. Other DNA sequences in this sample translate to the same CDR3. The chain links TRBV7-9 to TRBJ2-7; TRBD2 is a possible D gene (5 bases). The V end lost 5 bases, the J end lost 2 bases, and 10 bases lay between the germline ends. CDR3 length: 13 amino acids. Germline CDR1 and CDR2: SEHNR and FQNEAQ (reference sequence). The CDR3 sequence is CASSLGLAYEQYF. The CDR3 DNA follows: TGTGCCAGCAGCCTCGGACTCGCCTACGAGCAGTACTTC.

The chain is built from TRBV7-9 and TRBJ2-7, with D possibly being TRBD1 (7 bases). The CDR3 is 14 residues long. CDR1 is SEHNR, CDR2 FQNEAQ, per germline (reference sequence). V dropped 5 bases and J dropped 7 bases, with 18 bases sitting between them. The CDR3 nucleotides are TGTGCCAGCAGCGCCCTAACAGGGGCGGGGGAGCAGTACTTC. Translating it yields CASSALTGAGEQYF.

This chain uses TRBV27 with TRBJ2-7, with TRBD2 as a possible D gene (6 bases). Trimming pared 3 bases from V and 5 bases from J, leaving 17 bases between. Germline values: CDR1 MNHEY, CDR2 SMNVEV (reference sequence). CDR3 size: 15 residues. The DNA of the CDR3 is TGTGCCAGCAGTTTCGATTCGGGAGCCGTGAACGAGCAGTACTTC. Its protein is CASSFDSGAVNEQYF.

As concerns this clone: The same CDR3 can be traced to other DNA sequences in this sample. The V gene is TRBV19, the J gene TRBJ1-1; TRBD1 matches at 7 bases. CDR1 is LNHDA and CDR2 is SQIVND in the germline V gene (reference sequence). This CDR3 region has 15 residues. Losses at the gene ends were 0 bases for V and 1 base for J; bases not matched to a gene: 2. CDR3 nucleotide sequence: TGTGCCAGTAGTATAGACCCAGGGGGGAACACTGAAGCTTTCTTT. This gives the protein CASSIDPGGNTEAFF.

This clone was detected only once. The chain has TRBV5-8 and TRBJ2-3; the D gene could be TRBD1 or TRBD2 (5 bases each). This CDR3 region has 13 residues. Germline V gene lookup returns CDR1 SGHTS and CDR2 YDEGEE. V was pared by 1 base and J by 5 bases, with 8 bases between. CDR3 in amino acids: CASSLRGLDTQYF. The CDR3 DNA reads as TGTGCCAGCAGCTTGCGGGGCCTAGATACGCAGTATTTT.

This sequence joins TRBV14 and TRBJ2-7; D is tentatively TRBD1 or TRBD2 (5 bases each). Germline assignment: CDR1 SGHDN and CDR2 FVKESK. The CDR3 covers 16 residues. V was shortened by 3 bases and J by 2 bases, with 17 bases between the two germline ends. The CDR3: CASSHAGAGFTYEQYF. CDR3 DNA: TGTGCCAGCAGCCACGCCGGGGCCGGCTTCACCTACGAGCAGTACTTC.

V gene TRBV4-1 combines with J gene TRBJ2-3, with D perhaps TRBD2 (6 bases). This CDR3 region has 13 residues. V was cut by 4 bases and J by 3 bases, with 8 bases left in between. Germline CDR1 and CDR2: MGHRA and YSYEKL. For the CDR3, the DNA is TGCGCCAGCAGCCTGACTAGAACAGATACGCAGTATTTT. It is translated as CASSLTRTDTQYF.

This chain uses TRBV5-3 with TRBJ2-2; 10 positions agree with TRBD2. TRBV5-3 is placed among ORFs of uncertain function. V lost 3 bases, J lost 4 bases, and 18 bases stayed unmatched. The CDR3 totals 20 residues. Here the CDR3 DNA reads TGTGCCAGAAGCTATTTCGCAAGACAGCGGGAGGGTCTTAGCACCGGGGAGCTGTTTTTT. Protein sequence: CARSYFARQREGLSTGELFF.

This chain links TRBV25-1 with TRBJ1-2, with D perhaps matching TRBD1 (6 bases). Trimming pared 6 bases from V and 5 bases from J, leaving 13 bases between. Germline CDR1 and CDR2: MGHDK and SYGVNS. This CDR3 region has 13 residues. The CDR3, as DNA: TGTGCCAGCAGCCAGGGGAACCTTTATGGCTACACCTTC. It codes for CASSQGNLYGYTF.

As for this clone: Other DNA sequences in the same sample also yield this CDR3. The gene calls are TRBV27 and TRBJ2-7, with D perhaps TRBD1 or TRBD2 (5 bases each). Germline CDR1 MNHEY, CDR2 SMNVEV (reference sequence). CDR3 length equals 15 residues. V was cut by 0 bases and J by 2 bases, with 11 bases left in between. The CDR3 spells CASSLSGGATYEQYF. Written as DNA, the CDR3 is TGTGCCAGCAGTTTATCTGGGGGAGCGACCTACGAGCAGTACTTC.

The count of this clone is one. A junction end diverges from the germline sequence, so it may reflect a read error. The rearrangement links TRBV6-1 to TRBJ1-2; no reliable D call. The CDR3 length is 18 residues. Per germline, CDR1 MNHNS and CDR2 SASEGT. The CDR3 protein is CAISEIPGKDFGNYGYTF. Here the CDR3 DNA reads TGTGCCATCAGTGAGATCCCGGGAAAAGACTTCGGTAACTATGGCTACACCTTC.

CDR3 sequence: CSASYPYEQYF. As DNA, the CDR3 is TGCAGTGCAAGCTACCCCTACGAGCAGTACTTC. The chain is built from TRBV20-1 and TRBJ2-7, with D hard to call. CDR1 is DFQATT and CDR2 is SNEGSKA in the germline V gene (reference sequence). Trimming cost V 6 bases and J 2 bases, with 8 bases left between them. The CDR3 runs to 11 residues.